What follows are 15 T cell receptor beta chains derived from one specimen sequenced in a study of blood T cell repertoires in COVID-19. Produced via immunoSEQ multiplex PCR; TCRdb's table is partial and in-frame only. The profile covers 230,000 or so clones, with around four fifths appearing a single time and around 20% taken by the ten largest. The sample taken for sequencing was peripheral blood. These receptors were obtained from a man aged 25 to 40 with active or convalescent COVID-19.

V usage is TRBV5-4 and J usage is TRBJ2-1; 7 bases agree with TRBD2. Germline-derived CDR1 and CDR2 are SGHNT and YYREEE (reference sequence). The CDR3 extends over 13 amino acids. V gave up 2 bases and J gave up 9 bases; unmatched junction bases: 5. The CDR3 nucleotides read TGTGCCAGCAGCTTAGCTCCGGGGGGTGAGCAGTTCTTC. Its protein is CASSLAPGGEQFF.

DNA of the CDR3: TGTGCCAGCACCCATGAGTCGCCCCGGGACAGGACTAAAAGCTCCTATAATTCACCCCTCCACTTT. Protein product: CASTHESPRDRTKSSYNSPLHF. V gene TRBV27 combines with J gene TRBJ1-6, with TRBD1 matching 8 bases. Germline CDR1 and CDR2: MNHEY and SMNVEV (reference sequence). Trimming cost V 7 bases and J 0 bases; bases outside gene matches: 23. CDR3 length: 22 residues.

V and J are TRBV6-5 and TRBJ1-1; possible D gene TRBD1, 6 bases. Looked up from germline, CDR1 is MNHEY and CDR2 is SVGAGI. The CDR3 length is 13 residues. V gave up 6 bases and J gave up 6 bases, with 14 bases separating them. The CDR3 region has the DNA TGTGCCAGCAGACGTACAGGGTCGTCTGAAGCTTTCTTT. This gives the protein CASRRTGSSEAFF.

The gene calls are TRBV6-5 and TRBJ2-6; TRBD2 is a possible D gene (6 bases). The CDR3 loop spans 15 amino acids. Trimming stripped 4 bases from V and 4 bases from J, with 11 bases between. Germline V gene sequence: CDR1 MNHEY, CDR2 SVGAGI. CDR3 DNA: TGTGCCAGCAGTTTACTAGCCCCCGGGGCCAACGTCCTGACTTTC. It specifies CASSLLAPGANVLTF.

The rearrangement joins TRBV27 to TRBJ2-7; D might be TRBD1 (6 bases). Trimming shortened V by 6 bases and J by 4 bases, and 13 bases separated the two germline ends. The CDR3 spans 13 residues. CDR1 and CDR2 (germline): MNHEY, SMNVEV (reference sequence). The CDR3 sequence: CASRPGTLYEQYF. CDR3 bases: TGTGCCAGCAGGCCCGGGACACTTTACGAGCAGTACTTC.

In this sample, this clone turned up once. The rearrangement uses TRBV7-9 and TRBJ1-1, with D possibly TRBD1 on 5 matching bases. CDR1 SEHNR and CDR2 FQNEAQ come from the germline V gene (reference sequence). The CDR3 extends over 13 amino acids. V lost 5 bases to trimming and J lost 0 bases, with 7 bases between them. CDR3 nucleotides: TGTGCCAGCAGCACGACAGTGAACACTGAAGCTTTCTTT. Protein product: CASSTTVNTEAFF.

CDR3 bases: TGTGCCAGCAGGACTAGCGTGGCAGATACGCAGTATTTT. This translates into CASRTSVADTQYF. The gene calls are TRBV6-6 and TRBJ2-3; TRBD2 matches 8 bases. The CDR3 covers 13 residues. The V gene end was trimmed by 6 bases and the J gene end by 4 bases; junction bases not matched to a gene: 3. The germline gives CDR1 MNHNY, CDR2 SVGAGI (reference sequence).

The chain joins TRBV20-1 to TRBJ1-6, with D possibly being TRBD1 (5 bases). CDR3 length equals 14 residues. Germline CDR1 reads DFQATT; CDR2 reads SNEGSKA (reference sequence). The ends were cut back, 3 bases at V and 9 bases at J, with 15 bases in the middle. The CDR3, as DNA: TGCAGTGCTAGTCCACAGGTGGCGAGTTCACCCCTCCACTTT. The encoded protein is CSASPQVASSPLHF.

The DNA for the CDR3 is TGTGCCAGCAGCCCAGGGGGGACTGGGGCCAACGTCCTGACTTTC. The encoded protein is CASSPGGTGANVLTF. The rearrangement joins TRBV7-8 to TRBJ2-6, with a tentative D call TRBD1 (7 bases). Germline lookup yields CDR1 SGHVS and CDR2 FQNEAQ. Trimming removed 5 bases from V and 2 bases from J, with 10 bases in between. The CDR3 consists of 15 residues.

The V call is TRBV27, the J call TRBJ2-7; TRBD2 is a possible D gene (7 bases). Trimming removed 6 bases at V and 3 bases at J, with 18 bases between. The CDR3 spans 15 residues. CDR1 is MNHEY and CDR2 is SMNVEV in the germline V gene (reference sequence). The CDR3 DNA reads TGTGCCAGCAGGGAACAGGGTACGGGGGGCTACGAGCAGTACTTC. Its protein product is CASREQGTGGYEQYF.

The chain couples TRBV3-1 (or the pseudogene TRBV3-2) to TRBJ2-1, with 11 bases matching TRBD2. The CDR3 covers 16 residues. The V segment lost 3 bases and the J segment 10 bases; nucleotides outside the gene matches: 11. The germline V gene encodes CDR1 LGHDT and CDR2 YNNKEL (reference sequence). The CDR3 here is CASSHYGLAGLDEQFF. The CDR3 bases are TGTGCCAGCAGCCATTATGGACTAGCGGGTCTTGACGAGCAGTTCTTC.

This CDR3 reads CASSSGRARIGYTF. As DNA, the CDR3 is TGTGCCAGCAGCTCCGGGAGGGCGCGGATAGGCTACACCTTC. The chain carries TRBV7-2 and TRBJ1-2; no clear D. This CDR3 is built from 14 residues. Between the trimmed V and J ends, which lost 4 bases and 8 bases, there was a span of 17 bases. Germline CDR1 SGHTA, CDR2 FQGNSA.

The chain couples TRBV5-8 to TRBJ2-7; TRBD2 might be the D (6 bases). Germline V gives CDR1 SGHTS, CDR2 YDEGEE. This CDR3 contains 14 residues. V was clipped by 5 bases and J by 2 bases, with 14 bases between them. Here the CDR3 DNA reads TGTGCCAGCAGTCCCCGGACGGGGGCCTACGAGCAGTACTTC. It codes for CASSPRTGAYEQYF.

J is TRBJ1-1 and V is TRBV10-1; 7 bases match TRBD1. Per the germline V gene, CDR1 is WNHNN and CDR2 is SYGVQD (reference sequence). V lost 8 bases and J lost 2; bases outside the gene matches: 5. The CDR3 has 13 residues. For the CDR3, the DNA is TGCGCCAGCCGAGGACAGGTTAACACTGAAGCTTTCTTT. Translation gives CASRGQVNTEAFF.

The chain employs TRBV7-6 and TRBJ2-3; TRBD1 might be the D (5 bases). There are 15 residues in the CDR3. V lost 1 base to trimming and J lost 0 bases, with 8 bases between them. In germline, CDR1 is SGHVS, CDR2 FNYEAQ. The chain's CDR3 is CASSLDRPSTDTQYF. The CDR3 region has the DNA TGTGCCAGCAGCTTAGACAGGCCTAGCACAGATACGCAGTATTTT.